The text below deals with one T cell receptor beta chain. Its antigen is unidentified. This sample is drawn from a study of T cells expressing NK-cell markers. For the study at large: Sorted CD3+CD56+NKG2C+, CD3+CD56+NKG2C- and CD3+CD56-NKG2C+ T cells supplied TCR beta repertoires. Study-wide results and limits: The CD3+CD56-NKG2C+ fraction of a handful of donors was likewise dominated by these clonotypes. Dominant NKG2C+ clonotypes were found to form about 1.0-7.0% of CD8+ T cells in over five donors.

Germline CDR1 DFQATT, CDR2 SNEGSKA (reference sequence). The CDR3 length is 12 residues. Following a re-call of the 5' RACE reads, TCRdb has one entry per CDR3 protein and lacks DNA. This repertoire comprises about 260,000 distinct CDR3 sequences; its ten largest clones make up 0.39%. This receptor was obtained from a man aged 18-30 years in good health. The chain combines TRBV20-1 with TRBJ2-3. What was sequenced was blood T cells: a sorted CD56 or NKG2C T cell subset, CD4+ or CD8+ T cells, or bulk PBMC T cells (not recorded which). The CDR3 reads CSARAVTDTQYF.